The clone carrying this T cell receptor (beta chain) was seen a handful of times. Other DNA sequences in the same sample also yield this CDR3. Authors' data handling: Estimation of nucleated cell counts was performed using reference gene primer amplification. TCRdb's copy holds only in-frame clones and misses some; the assay was immunoSEQ multiplex PCR. That table furnishes V, J and clone size, whereas the DNA furnished D and trimming. The sample consists of roughly 300,000 clones, about nine tenths of them appearing once. These data originate in a study of blood T cell repertoires in COVID-19. Study details: Sites across the United States, Italy and Spain contributed samples from acute and convalescent COVID-19.

This CDR3 is built from 14 residues. V was clipped by 3 bases and J by 0 bases, with 6 bases between them. Germline V gives CDR1 LNHDA, CDR2 SQIVND (reference sequence). The origin of this receptor is a woman aged 30 to 39 with COVID-19, enrolled during active disease. Sequencing input: peripheral blood. The chain employs TRBV19 and TRBJ1-3; D is ambiguous. CDR3 region: CASSISVSGNTIYF. As DNA, the CDR3 is TGTGCCAGTAGTATTTCCGTCTCTGGAAACACCATATATTTT. Variable domain in full (rest from reference TRBV19 and TRBJ1-3): DGGITQSPKYLFRKEGQNVTLSCEQNLNHDAMYWYRQDPGQGLRLIYYSQIVNDFQKGDIAEGYSVSREKKESFPLTVTSAQKNPTAFYLCASSISVSGNTIYFGEGSWLTVV.